This T cell receptor (beta chain) was captured by sequencing in a study of beta chain features in type 1 diabetes. Study observations and caveats: Within each of all four CD4+ subsets, Type 1 diabetes patients had TCRB CDR3s that were moderately but significantly shorter.

Investigators reverse transcribed all isolated RNA, so they sequenced expressed TCRB transcripts. Sequencing of naive, central memory and regulatory T cell samples gave an average of around 3.6 million reads. Produced via immunoSEQ multiplex PCR; TCRdb's table is partial and in-frame only. The sample carries around 40,000 clones, approximately 62% recorded once. On this clone: Its antigen is not identified.

This CDR3 has 15 amino acids. Germline CDR1 reads SGHRS; CDR2 reads YFSETQ. The rearrangement links TRBV5-1 to TRBJ2-5; 7 bases are shared with TRBD1. The end of the DNA is better explained by TRBJ2-7, so the J call may be wrong. The sample comprised Tregs from blood. The TCR originated in a man younger than 45 with type 1 diabetes. Some clones in this sample may be carry-over from other donors' samples. The CDR3 DNA sequence: TGCGCCAGCAGCTCACAGGGGAGAAGCTCCTACGAGCAGTACTTC. Protein sequence: CASSSQGRSSYEQYF.